One and the same sample provided the 32 T cell receptor beta chains below, sequenced in a study of blood T cells in healthy people across ages. A second PCR, run for about 6 to 12 cycles, used a sample-barcoded 5' primer plus a J-beta primer mix. Using its own MiXCR run on the 5' RACE reads, TCRdb lists one record per CDR3 protein. This table holds 1,800,000 or so distinct CDR3 sequences, about 39% found once. Sequencing was performed on blood. All receptors come from a human donor in good health.

The V call is TRBV7-2, the J call TRBJ2-3; D is ambiguous. Germline V gene data show CDR1 as SGHTA and CDR2 as FQGNSA. The CDR3 length is 14 residues. V was pared by 5 bases and J by 4 bases, with 13 bases between. CDR3 region: CASSQRVLADTQYF. The CDR3 DNA is TGTGCCAGCAGCCAAAGGGTCCTAGCAGATACGCAGTATTTT. The full variable domain, with the rest looked up from reference TRBV7-2 and TRBJ2-3, is GAGVSQSPSNKVTEKGKDVELRCDPISGHTALYWYRQSLGQGLEFLIYFQGNSAPDKSGLPSDRFSAERTGGSVSTLTIQRTQQEDSAVYLCASSQRVLADTQYFGPGTRLTVL.

There are a few counts of this clonotype. The chain recombines TRBV7-8 with TRBJ1-2; a possible D gene is TRBD1 (6 bases). The CDR3 consists of 13 residues. CDR1 is SGHVS and CDR2 is FQNEAQ in the germline V gene. V lost 7 bases and J lost 1, with 10 bases in between. The CDR3 region is CASTIGGNYGYTF. CDR3 nucleotide sequence: TGTGCCAGCACCATAGGGGGTAACTATGGCTACACCTTC. Complete variable domain (other parts from reference TRBV7-8 and TRBJ1-2): GAGVSQSPRYKVAKRGQDVALRCDPISGHVSLFWYQQALGQGPEFLTYFQNEAQLDKSGLPSDRFFAERPEGSVSTLKIQRTQQEDSAVYLCASTIGGNYGYTFGSGTRLTVV.

V is TRBV7-2 and J is TRBJ1-5; 7 nucleotides match TRBD1. From germline, CDR1 is SGHTA and CDR2 FQGNSA. The CDR3 totals 16 residues. J gave up 5 bases and V 5 bases, and 12 bases lay outside the gene matches. Here the CDR3 reads CASSREGQIDYQPQHF. The CDR3 region has the DNA TGTGCCAGCAGCAGGGAGGGACAGATAGATTATCAGCCCCAGCATTTT.

The rearrangement links TRBV12-3 or TRBV12-4 to TRBJ1-2; the D gene is possibly TRBD1 (5 bases). The CDR3 contains 12 residues. V lost 6 bases and J 8 bases, leaving 13 bases between the germline ends. The CDR3 DNA is TGTGCCAGCAGCACTGGAGGGGAAGGCTACACCTTC. Encoded protein: CASSTGGEGYTF.

A single count supports this clonotype. The V gene is TRBV28, the J gene TRBJ1-1, with D maybe TRBD1 (6 bases). This CDR3 has 18 amino acids. Germline CDR1 MDHEN, CDR2 SYDVKM. Deletions cut 2 bases from V and 3 bases from J, with 22 bases between. CDR3 nucleotide sequence: TGTGCCAGCAGTTTAGACCCCGGGACATCTTATATGGACACTGAAGCTTTCTTT. Its translation is CASSLDPGTSYMDTEAFF.

This clonotype has a handful of counts. The chain recombines TRBV6-7 with TRBJ2-1, with D perhaps TRBD2 (5 bases). Being an ORF, TRBV6-7 has a function that is uncertain. The CDR3 has 20 amino acids. V was clipped by 2 bases and J by 0 bases, with 23 bases between them. The chain's CDR3 is CASSYPPGLQNYGSYNEQFF. The DNA of the CDR3 is TGTGCCAGCAGTTACCCACCGGGGTTGCAAAACTACGGCTCCTACAATGAGCAGTTCTTC.

This clonotype occurred once. The V call is TRBV7-2, the J call TRBJ2-5; 7 nucleotides line up with TRBD1. The trim removed 6 bases at V and 3 bases at J, leaving 4 bases unmatched. The CDR3 has 13 amino acids. Germline values: CDR1 SGHTA, CDR2 FQGNSA. CDR3 sequence: CASRFTGEETQYF. CDR3 nucleotide sequence: TGTGCCAGCAGATTCACAGGGGAAGAGACCCAGTACTTC.

The gene calls are TRBV6-6 and TRBJ2-7, with D perhaps TRBD2 (5 bases). The V gene's germline CDR1 is MNHNY and CDR2 SVGAGI (reference sequence). Trimming left V 5 bases short and J 4 bases short, with 18 bases between. The CDR3 totals 15 residues. CDR3 sequence: CASSSEPSGYYEQYF. Written as DNA, the CDR3 is TGTGCCAGCAGTAGCGAACCTTCGGGGTATTACGAGCAGTACTTC.

The genes are TRBV27 and TRBJ2-1; 7 nucleotides match TRBD1. The CDR3 runs 14 residues. The J segment lost 8 bases and the V segment lost 10 bases, leaving 14 bases of the junction unmatched. Germline V gene data show CDR1 as MNHEY and CDR2 as SMNVEV (reference sequence). The CDR3 spells CATRRGQLRDEQFF. Here the CDR3 DNA reads TGTGCCACACGCCGGGGACAGCTCCGAGATGAGCAGTTCTTC.

V and J are TRBV6-5 and TRBJ1-2; a weak D match, TRBD1 (5 bases). In germline, CDR1 is MNHEY, CDR2 SVGAGI. The V and J ends lost 3 bases and 6 bases respectively, with 17 bases between them. CDR3 length: 15 residues. The CDR3 nucleotides read TGTGCCAGCAGTTATTCGGGGATCTCAGGGAATGGCTACACCTTC. Translation: CASSYSGISGNGYTF.

This clonotype turned up a few times. The gene calls are TRBV15 and TRBJ1-2; D unresolved. The length of the CDR3 is 14 residues. The germline CDR1 and CDR2 sequences are LNHNV and YYDKDF (reference sequence). Trimming cost V 1 base and J 5 bases, with 11 bases left between them. CDR3 coding DNA: TGTGCCACCAGCAGAGTCGATTGGAGTTATGGCTACACCTTC. This encodes CATSRVDWSYGYTF.

The rearrangement uses TRBV5-1 and TRBJ1-1; the match to TRBD1 covers 9 bases. This CDR3 has 15 residues. The V and J ends lost 4 bases and 0 bases, in that order; junction bases with no gene match: 4. The germline CDR1 and CDR2 sequences are SGHRS and YFSETQ. This chain's CDR3 is CASSGGDRVNTEAFF. CDR3 bases: TGCGCCAGCAGCGGAGGGGACAGGGTGAACACTGAAGCTTTCTTT. The whole variable domain, filled in from reference TRBV5-1 and TRBJ1-1, reads KAGVTQTPRYLIKTRGQQVTLSCSPISGHRSVSWYQQTPGQGLQFLFEYFSETQRNKGNFPGRFSGRQFSNSRSEMNVSTLELGDSALYLCASSGGDRVNTEAFFGQGTRLTVV.

The chain uses TRBV4-1 and TRBJ1-1; unclear D gene. V was pared by 4 bases and J by 6 bases, with 27 bases between. From germline, CDR1 is MGHRA and CDR2 YSYEKL. The CDR3 spans 18 residues. The CDR3 DNA sequence: TGCGCCAGCAGCCCCACGATTGGTCGGGCGAGCGGCGGTGCTGAAGCTTTCTTT. This gives the protein CASSPTIGRASGGAEAFF.

The rearrangement uses TRBV7-8 and TRBJ1-1; D not certain. CDR1 and CDR2 (germline): SGHVS, FQNEAQ. This CDR3 is built from 15 residues. Trimming took 2 bases from V and 0 from J, leaving 10 bases between them. The CDR3 region is CASSLYVPMNTEAFF. In nucleotides, the CDR3 is TGTGCCAGCAGCTTATATGTCCCCATGAACACTGAAGCTTTCTTT.

The V gene is TRBV20-1, the J gene TRBJ2-7, with TRBD2 matching over 8 bases. Germline values: CDR1 DFQATT, CDR2 SNEGSKA (reference sequence). The J segment lost 0 bases and the V segment lost 6 bases, leaving 16 bases of the junction unmatched. There are 17 residues in the CDR3. In nucleotides, the CDR3 is TGCAGTGCCGCGGGACTAGTGGGGGCCAAATACTCCTACGAGCAGTACTTC. Residues: CSAAGLVGAKYSYEQYF.

The chain combines TRBV29-1 with TRBJ2-1; perhaps TRBD1 as D (5 bases). The J call may not be correct, given that the DNA end is closer to TRBJ2-7. Per germline, CDR1 SQVTM and CDR2 ANQGSEA. The CDR3 is 16 residues long. The CDR3 spells CSVEDWEGAAYNEQYF. The CDR3 DNA reads TGCAGCGTTGAAGATTGGGAAGGGGCCGCCTACAATGAGCAGTACTTC.

In its sample, this clonotype was seen a few times. The V gene is TRBV7-3, the J gene TRBJ2-1; TRBD2 matches 13 bases. Germline assignment: CDR1 SGHTA and CDR2 FQGTGA. Losses at the gene ends were 5 bases for V and 5 bases for J; bases not matched to a gene: 6. CDR3 length equals 16 residues. CDR3 region: CASSRLGTSGDNEQFF. CDR3 nucleotides: TGTGCCAGCAGCCGGCTAGGGACTAGCGGGGACAATGAGCAGTTCTTC.

This clonotype turned up a few times. V usage is TRBV24-1 and J usage is TRBJ2-1; 7 bases map to TRBD1. Germline trimming cut 3 bases from V and 8 bases from J; bases unmatched to any gene: 12. CDR3 length equals 16 residues. Per the germline V gene, CDR1 is KGHDR and CDR2 is SFDVKD. CDR3 sequence reads: CATSDPGTARYDEQFF. CDR3 coding DNA: TGTGCCACCAGTGATCCCGGGACAGCTCGGTACGATGAGCAGTTCTTC.

This clonotype came up a few times. The CDR3 is CASSPDQGNQPQHF. The CDR3 nucleotides are TGTGCCAGTAGTCCGGACCAAGGCAATCAGCCCCAGCATTTT. The chain uses TRBV19 and TRBJ1-5, with D unclear. The CDR3 is 14 amino acids. The germline V and J ends were trimmed by 5 bases and 2 bases, with 10 bases remaining between them. Germline lookup yields CDR1 LNHDA and CDR2 SQIVND (reference sequence).

The chain employs TRBV7-8 and TRBJ2-1; 10 nucleotides line up with TRBD2. Germline CDR1 is SGHVS and CDR2 is FQNEAQ. The V gene end was trimmed by 4 bases and the J gene end by 6 bases; junction bases not matched to a gene: 6. The CDR3 has 15 amino acids. As DNA, the CDR3 is TGTGCCAGCAGCTCGATTAGCGGGGGGTTCAATGAGCAGTTCTTC. The encoded protein is CASSSISGGFNEQFF.

V and J are TRBV9 and TRBJ2-1; unclear D gene. CDR1 and CDR2 (germline): SGDLS, YYNGEE. The CDR3 sequence is 16 residues long. V was trimmed by 0 bases and J by 4 bases, leaving 14 bases between them. The CDR3 bases are TGTGCCAGCAGCGTAGGGCGCAAACCCCCGTACAATGAGCAGTTCTTC. This encodes CASSVGRKPPYNEQFF.

In its sample, this clonotype was seen once. CDR3 protein: CASSLVGGQETQFF. CDR3 sequence (DNA): TGCGCCAGCAGCTTGGTCGGGGGCCAAGAGACCCAGTTCTTC. V gene TRBV5-1 combines with J gene TRBJ2-5; D assignment may be TRBD1 or TRBD2 (6 bases each). The DNA end lines up better with TRBJ2-1; the J call may be wrong. Germline CDR1 reads SGHRS; CDR2 reads YFSETQ. This CDR3 has 14 residues.

The chain is built from TRBV7-3 and TRBJ2-1, with 9 bases fitting TRBD1. Germline assignment: CDR1 SGHTA and CDR2 FQGTGA. Losses at the gene ends were 1 base for V and 5 bases for J; bases not matched to a gene: 6. The CDR3 consists of 16 residues. The CDR3 nucleotides are TGTGCCAGCAGCTTAAGCGGACAGGGGAAGAACAATGAGCAGTTCTTC. Amino acid sequence: CASSLSGQGKNNEQFF.

The rearrangement joins TRBV6-2 or TRBV6-3 to TRBJ2-1; maybe TRBD1 (6 bases). This CDR3 is built from 13 residues. CDR1 is MNHEY and CDR2 is SVGEGT in the germline V gene. V lost 8 bases, J lost 2 bases, and 10 bases lay in between. The CDR3 sequence: CASESGAYNEQFF. The CDR3 DNA follows: TGTGCCAGCGAATCAGGGGCCTACAATGAGCAGTTCTTC.

This clonotype was seen a single time. This chain connects TRBV20-1 to TRBJ2-3; 9 bases are shared with TRBD2. Germline V CDR1 and CDR2: DFQATT, SNEGSKA (reference sequence). The V segment lost 6 bases and the J segment 0 bases; nucleotides outside the gene matches: 13. The CDR3 is 17 residues long. The CDR3 sequence: CSATWAGGPTSTDTQYF. The CDR3 DNA reads as TGCAGTGCCACCTGGGCGGGGGGGCCCACTAGCACAGATACGCAGTATTTT.

The V gene is TRBV4-3, the J gene TRBJ1-1; 8 nucleotides line up with TRBD1. After removal of 1 base from V and 1 base from J, the junction contained 8 bases not matched to a gene. Germline CDR1 is LGHNA and CDR2 is YSLEER. CDR3 length equals 17 residues. The CDR3 sequence: CASSQVTGAGSNTEAFF. CDR3 in DNA: TGCGCCAGCAGCCAAGTGACAGGGGCCGGATCGAACACTGAAGCTTTCTTT.

In the case of this clonotype: A junction boundary mismatches the germline segment, possibly from a read error. This chain links TRBV6-2 or TRBV6-3 with TRBJ2-2; weak D call: TRBD2 (5 bases). This CDR3 spans 14 amino acids. Germline values: CDR1 MNHEY, CDR2 SVGEGT. In nucleotides, the CDR3 is TGTGCCAGCCTGGGAAAAGTAAACACCGGGGAGTTGTTTTTT. The encoded protein is CASLGKVNTGELFF.

This clonotype was counted once. The rearrangement uses TRBV2 and TRBJ2-1; 10 bases are shared with TRBD2. The germline gives CDR1 SNHLY, CDR2 FYNNEI. The ends lost 4 bases at V and 7 bases at J; junction bases unmatched: 7. The CDR3 sequence is 15 residues long. CDR3 in DNA: TGTGCCAGCAGTGGCCGGGGGACTAGCGTAAATGAGCAGTTCTTC. Its protein is CASSGRGTSVNEQFF.

Ten or more counts support this clonotype. CDR3 bases: TGCGCCAGCAGCCAAGGGAGCTCCTATAATTCACCCCTCCACTTT. This sequence encodes CASSQGSSYNSPLHF. V gene TRBV4-1 combines with J gene TRBJ1-6; D not certain. Germline V gene lookup returns CDR1 MGHRA and CDR2 YSYEKL. This CDR3 contains 15 residues. V was pared by 1 base and J by 0 bases, with 4 bases between.

The V gene is TRBV5-5, the J gene TRBJ2-1, with 10 bases that match TRBD1. CDR3 length: 15 residues. Germline values: CDR1 SGHKS, CDR2 YYEKEE (reference sequence). V trimming: 3 bases; J trimming: 8 bases; junction bases outside the gene matches: 8. The CDR3 DNA sequence: TGTGCCAGCAGCTCCTTGGACAGGGGGATCTATGAGCAGTTCTTC. It yields the protein CASSSLDRGIYEQFF. Complete variable domain (other parts from reference TRBV5-5 and TRBJ2-1): DAGVTQSPTHLIKTRGQQVTLRCSPISGHKSVSWYQQVLGQGPQFIFQYYEKEERGRGNFPDRFSARQFPNYSSELNVNALLLGDSALYLCASSSLDRGIYEQFFGPGTRLTVL.

The rearrangement uses TRBV12-3 or TRBV12-4 and TRBJ2-7; D tentatively reads TRBD1 or TRBD2 (6 bases each). This CDR3 comprises 15 residues. V gave up 4 bases and J gave up 5 bases, with 18 bases separating them. The CDR3: CASSSRSGARDEQYF. CDR3 DNA: TGTGCCAGCAGTTCTCGTTCGGGGGCTAGAGACGAGCAGTACTTC.

The V call is TRBV4-1, the J call TRBJ2-7, with 11 bases fitting TRBD1. V lost 4 bases and J lost 2; bases outside the gene matches: 10. CDR1 MGHRA and CDR2 YSYEKL come from the germline V gene. This CDR3 comprises 17 residues. The CDR3 reads CASSRGSPGQGAYEQYF. CDR3 bases: TGCGCCAGCAGCCGAGGCAGTCCGGGACAGGGGGCCTACGAGCAGTACTTC.